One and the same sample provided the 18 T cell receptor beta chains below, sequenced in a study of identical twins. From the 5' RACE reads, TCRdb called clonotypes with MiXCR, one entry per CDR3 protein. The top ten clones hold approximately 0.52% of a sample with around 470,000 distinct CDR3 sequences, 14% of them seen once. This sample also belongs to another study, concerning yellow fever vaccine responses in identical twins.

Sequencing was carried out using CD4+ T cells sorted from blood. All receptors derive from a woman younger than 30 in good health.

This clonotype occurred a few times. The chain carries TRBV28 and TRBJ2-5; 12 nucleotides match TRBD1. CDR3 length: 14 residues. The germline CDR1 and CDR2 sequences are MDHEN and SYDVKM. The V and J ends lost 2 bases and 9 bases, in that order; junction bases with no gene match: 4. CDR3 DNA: TGTGCCAGCAGTTTAAGGGACAGGGGGCGACCCCAGTACTTC. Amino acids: CASSLRDRGRPQYF.

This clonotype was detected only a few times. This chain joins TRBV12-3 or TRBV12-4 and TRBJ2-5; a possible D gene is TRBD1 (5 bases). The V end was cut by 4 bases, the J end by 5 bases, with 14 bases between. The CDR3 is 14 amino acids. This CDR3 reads CASSSVLRGETQYF. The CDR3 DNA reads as TGTGCCAGCAGTTCGGTATTAAGGGGCGAGACCCAGTACTTC.

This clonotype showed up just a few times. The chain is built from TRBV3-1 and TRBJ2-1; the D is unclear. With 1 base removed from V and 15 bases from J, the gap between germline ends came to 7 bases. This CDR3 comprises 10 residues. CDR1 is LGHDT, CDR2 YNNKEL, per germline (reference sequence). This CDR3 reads CASSQGDTFF. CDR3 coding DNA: TGTGCCAGCAGCCAAGGCGACACGTTCTTC.

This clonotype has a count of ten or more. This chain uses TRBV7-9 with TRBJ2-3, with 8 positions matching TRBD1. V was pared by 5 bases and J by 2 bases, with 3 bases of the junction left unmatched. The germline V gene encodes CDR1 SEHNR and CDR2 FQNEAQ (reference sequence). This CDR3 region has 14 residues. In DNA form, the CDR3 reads TGTGCCAGCAGCGTGGACAGGGACACAGATACGCAGTATTTT. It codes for CASSVDRDTDTQYF.

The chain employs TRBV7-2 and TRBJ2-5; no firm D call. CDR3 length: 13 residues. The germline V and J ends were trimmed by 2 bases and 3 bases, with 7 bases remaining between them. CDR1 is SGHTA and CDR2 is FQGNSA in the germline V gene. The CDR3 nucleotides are TGTGCCAGCAGCTTACTCATAAAAGAGACCCAGTACTTC. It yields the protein CASSLLIKETQYF.

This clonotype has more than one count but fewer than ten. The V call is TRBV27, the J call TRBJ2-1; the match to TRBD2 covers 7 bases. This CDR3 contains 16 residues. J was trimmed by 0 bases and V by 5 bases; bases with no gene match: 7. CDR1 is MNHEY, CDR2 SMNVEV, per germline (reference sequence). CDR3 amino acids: CASSELGGSSYNEQFF. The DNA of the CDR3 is TGTGCCAGCAGTGAACTGGGCGGGAGCTCCTACAATGAGCAGTTCTTC.

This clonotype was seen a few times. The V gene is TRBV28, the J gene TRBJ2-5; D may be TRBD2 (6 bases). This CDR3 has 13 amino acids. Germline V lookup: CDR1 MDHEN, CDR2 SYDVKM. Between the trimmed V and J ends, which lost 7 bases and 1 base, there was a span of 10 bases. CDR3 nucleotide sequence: TGTGCCAGCAAACTACTAGCCCAAGAGACCCAGTACTTC. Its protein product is CASKLLAQETQYF.

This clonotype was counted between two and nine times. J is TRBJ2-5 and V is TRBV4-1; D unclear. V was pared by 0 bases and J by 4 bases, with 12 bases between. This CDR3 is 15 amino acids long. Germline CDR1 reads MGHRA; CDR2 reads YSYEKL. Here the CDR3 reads CASSQDRWQRETQYF. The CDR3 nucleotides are TGCGCCAGCAGCCAAGATCGGTGGCAAAGAGAGACCCAGTACTTC.

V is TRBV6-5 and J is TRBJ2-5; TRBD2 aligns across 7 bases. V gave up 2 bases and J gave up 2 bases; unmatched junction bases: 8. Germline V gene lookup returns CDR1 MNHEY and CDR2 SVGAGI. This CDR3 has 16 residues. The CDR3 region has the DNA TGTGCCAGCAGTTACCCGCCCGCTAGCGGACAAGAGACCCAGTACTTC. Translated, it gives CASSYPPASGQETQYF.

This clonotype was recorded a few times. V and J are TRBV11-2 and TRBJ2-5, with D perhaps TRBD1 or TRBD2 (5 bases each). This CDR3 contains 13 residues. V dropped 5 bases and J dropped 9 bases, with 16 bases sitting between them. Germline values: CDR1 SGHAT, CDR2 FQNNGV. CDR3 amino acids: CASSPQGEGAQYF. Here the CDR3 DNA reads TGTGCCAGCAGCCCCCAGGGAGAAGGGGCCCAGTACTTC.

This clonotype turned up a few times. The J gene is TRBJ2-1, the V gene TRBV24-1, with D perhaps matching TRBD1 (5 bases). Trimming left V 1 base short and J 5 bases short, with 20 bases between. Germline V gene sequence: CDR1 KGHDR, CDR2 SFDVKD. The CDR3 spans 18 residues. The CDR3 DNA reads TGTGCCACCAGTGATTTACGGGCAGGGAAACGCCTGGACAATGAGCAGTTCTTC. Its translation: CATSDLRAGKRLDNEQFF.

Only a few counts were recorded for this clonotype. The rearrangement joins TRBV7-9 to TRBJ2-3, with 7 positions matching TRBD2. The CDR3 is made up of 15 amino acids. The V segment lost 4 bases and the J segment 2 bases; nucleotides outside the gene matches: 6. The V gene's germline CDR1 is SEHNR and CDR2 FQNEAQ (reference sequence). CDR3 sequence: CASSSSGGLTDTQYF. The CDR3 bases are TGTGCCAGCAGCTCTAGCGGAGGCCTCACAGATACGCAGTATTTT.

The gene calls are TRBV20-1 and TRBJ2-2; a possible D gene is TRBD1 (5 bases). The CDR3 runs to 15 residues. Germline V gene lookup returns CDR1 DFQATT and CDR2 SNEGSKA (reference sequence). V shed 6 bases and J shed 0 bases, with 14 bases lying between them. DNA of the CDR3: TGCAGTGCCAGGGAAGACACCTCGAACACCGGGGAGCTGTTTTTT. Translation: CSAREDTSNTGELFF.

The DNA for the CDR3 is TGTGCCAGCTCACCACACAGGGCCTACAATGAGCAGTTCTTC. It yields the protein CASSPHRAYNEQFF. This chain links TRBV18 with TRBJ2-1, with TRBD1 as a possible D gene (6 bases). V was trimmed by 1 base and J by 2 bases, leaving 6 bases between them. The CDR3 runs 14 residues. Germline values: CDR1 KGHSH, CDR2 LQKENI.

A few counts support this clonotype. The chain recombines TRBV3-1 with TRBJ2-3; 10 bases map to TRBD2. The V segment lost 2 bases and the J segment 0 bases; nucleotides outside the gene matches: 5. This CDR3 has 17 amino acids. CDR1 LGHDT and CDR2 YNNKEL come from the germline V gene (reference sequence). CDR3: CASSQWVAGGSTDTQYF. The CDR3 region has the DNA TGTGCCAGCAGCCAATGGGTAGCGGGGGGTAGCACAGATACGCAGTATTTT.

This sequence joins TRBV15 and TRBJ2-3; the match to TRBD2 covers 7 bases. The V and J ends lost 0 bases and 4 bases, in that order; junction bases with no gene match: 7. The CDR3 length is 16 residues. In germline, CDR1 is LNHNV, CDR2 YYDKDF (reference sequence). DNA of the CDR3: TGTGCCACCAGCAGAGAAGTGGCGGGGAGGGCAGATACGCAGTATTTT. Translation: CATSREVAGRADTQYF.

CDR3 sequence: CASRQSGTGGTDTQYF. In nucleotides, the CDR3 is TGCGCCAGCAGACAATCCGGGACAGGGGGCACAGATACGCAGTATTTT. The V gene is TRBV5-1, the J gene TRBJ2-3, with TRBD1 identical over 10 bases. J lost 1 base, V lost 5 bases, and 7 bases had no gene match. The germline V gene has CDR1 SGHRS and CDR2 YFSETQ. CDR3 size: 16 residues.

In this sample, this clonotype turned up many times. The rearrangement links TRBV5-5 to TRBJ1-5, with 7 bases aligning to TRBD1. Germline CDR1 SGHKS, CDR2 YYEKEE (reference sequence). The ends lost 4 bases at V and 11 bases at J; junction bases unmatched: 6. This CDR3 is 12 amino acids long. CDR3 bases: TGTGCCAGCAGCGGAATCCAGGGGGCCCAGCATTTT. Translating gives CASSGIQGAQHF.